This T cell receptor beta chain emerged from a study of read filtering for tumor transcriptome and immune sequencing. As for the study in general: Patients were some 16 male and approximately 14 female, mean age 65.9 years, range roughly 47 to 85. DNase treatment preceded whole-transcriptome library preparation. Per sample, TCR-region reads ranged about 3.5 to 11 million by IR-seq, roughly 80 to 1,300 by RNA-seq.

Molecular barcoded adaptors covering alpha/delta and beta/gamma chains were used on 400 ng RNA. TCRdb used MiXCR to reprocess the reads, holding one entry per CDR3 protein. The data show some 40,000 distinct CDR3 sequences, with roughly 13% seen just once and around 7% held by the top ten. This clonotype was observed at least ten times. This TCR derives from a donor aged 40 or older with multiple myeloma. The material sequenced was a population of CD138-negative cells sorted from bone marrow.

CDR3 residues: CASSFSGGLETQYF. Written as DNA, the CDR3 is TGTGCCAGCAGCTTTTCAGGGGGCTTAGAGACCCAGTACTTC. The chain is built from TRBV7-3 and TRBJ2-5, with 8 bases fitting TRBD1. Trimming at V came to 3 bases and at J to 4 bases, leaving 4 bases not matched to a gene. Germline lookup yields CDR1 SGHTA and CDR2 FQGTGA. This CDR3 comprises 14 residues.